The clone carrying this TCR beta chain was seen once. Germline CDR1 and CDR2: MNHNS and SASEGT. Trimming cost V 2 bases and J 1 base, with 15 bases left between them. CDR3 size: 17 residues. The data were taken from a study of blood T cell repertoires in COVID-19. Study in general: COVID-19 samples collected from the United States, Italy and Spain covered acute and convalescent phases. PBMCs, B-cell-depleted T cells, or T cells provided the cDNA or gDNA that made up the material.

As handled by the study authors: Estimation of nucleated cell counts relied on the amplification of reference gene primers. TCRdb's copy holds only in-frame clones and misses some; the assay was immunoSEQ multiplex PCR. V and J calls and clone size come straight from that table; D and trimming were deduced from the DNA. The table lists around 200,000 clones, approximately 87% of them singletons. J is TRBJ2-1 and V is TRBV6-1, with TRBD1 as a possible D gene (7 bases). The sequencing sample was made of peripheral blood. The receptor was isolated from a man aged 55 to 70 who had recovered from COVID-19. The CDR3 sequence is CASSEYDREASYNEQFF. In DNA form, the CDR3 reads TGTGCCAGCAGTGAATACGACAGGGAGGCTTCCTACAATGAGCAGTTCTTC.